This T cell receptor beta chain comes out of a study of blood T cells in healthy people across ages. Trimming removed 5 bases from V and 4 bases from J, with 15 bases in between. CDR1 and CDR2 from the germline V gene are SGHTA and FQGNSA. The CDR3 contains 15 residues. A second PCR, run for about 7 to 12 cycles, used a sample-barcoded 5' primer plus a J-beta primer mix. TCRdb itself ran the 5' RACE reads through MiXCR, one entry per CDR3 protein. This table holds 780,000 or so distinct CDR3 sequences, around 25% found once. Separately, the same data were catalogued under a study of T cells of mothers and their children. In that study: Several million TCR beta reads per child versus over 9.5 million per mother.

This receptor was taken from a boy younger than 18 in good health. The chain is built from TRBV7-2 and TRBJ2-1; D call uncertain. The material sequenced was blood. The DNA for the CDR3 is TGTGCCAGCAGCCCCACTCCACACTCTTACAATGAGCAGTTCTTC. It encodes CASSPTPHSYNEQFF.